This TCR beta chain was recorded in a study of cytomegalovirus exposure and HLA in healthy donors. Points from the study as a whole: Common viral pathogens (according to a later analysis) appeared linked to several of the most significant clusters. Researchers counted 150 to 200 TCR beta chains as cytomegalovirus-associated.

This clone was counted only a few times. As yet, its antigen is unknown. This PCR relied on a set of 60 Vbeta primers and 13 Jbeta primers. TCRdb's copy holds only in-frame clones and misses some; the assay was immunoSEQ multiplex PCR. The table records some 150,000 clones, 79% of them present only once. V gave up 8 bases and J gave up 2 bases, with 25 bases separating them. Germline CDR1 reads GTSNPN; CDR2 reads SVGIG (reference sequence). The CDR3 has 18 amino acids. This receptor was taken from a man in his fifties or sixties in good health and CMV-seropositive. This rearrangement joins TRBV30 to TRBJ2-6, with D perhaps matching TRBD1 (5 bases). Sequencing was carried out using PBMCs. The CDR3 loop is CATGPEPGSKPGANVLTF. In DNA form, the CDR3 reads TGTGCCACAGGACCGGAACCCGGATCGAAACCTGGGGCCAACGTCCTGACTTTC.